This record covers a single T cell receptor (beta chain). V lost 6 bases to trimming and J lost 3 bases, with 12 bases between them. The CDR3 spans 13 residues. The sample belongs to a study of T cells after yellow fever vaccination. TCRdb reanalysed the 5' RACE reads using MiXCR and keeps one entry per CDR3 protein. The sample carries about 360,000 distinct CDR3 sequences, about 6.2% recorded once. The chain employs TRBV12-3 or TRBV12-4 and TRBJ2-7; D is uncertain. The material was PBMCs, obtained 5 days after the yellow fever booster vaccination. The receptor was isolated from a man aged 25 to 40 who received the YFV17D yellow fever vaccine. The CDR3 sequence: CASRGRPGYEQYF. The CDR3, as DNA: TGTGCCAGCAGAGGGCGGCCGGGCTACGAGCAGTACTTC.